This T cell receptor (beta chain) appears in the sequencing data of a study of blood T cell repertoires in COVID-19. About the study: Nucleic acid was either cDNA or gDNA, and it came from T cells, B-cell-depleted T cells, or PBMCs.

The assay was immunoSEQ multiplex PCR, and TCRdb's table has in-frame clones only and misses some. The data contain around 70,000 clones, approximately 83% of them singletons. After removal of 4 bases from V and 4 bases from J, the junction contained 8 bases not matched to a gene. This CDR3 contains 16 residues. CDR1 is SGHRS and CDR2 is YFSETQ in the germline V gene. The chain has TRBV5-1 and TRBJ2-3; 11 bases match TRBD2. This TCR came from a human donor in a cohort sampled during active COVID-19. Sequencing was done on a sample of peripheral blood. CDR3 in amino acids: CASSRDSGGASDTQYF. CDR3 nucleotides: TGCGCCAGCAGCCGAGATAGCGGGGGGGCCTCAGATACGCAGTATTTT.